Listed here are 11 T cell receptor beta chains from one sample, sequenced in a study of blood T cell repertoires in COVID-19. Sequencing was performed with immunoSEQ multiplex PCR; in TCRdb, only in-frame clones are kept and a portion is missing. The table shows over 150,000 clones, with under 85% occurring only once. Sample: peripheral blood. Receptor source: a man older than 75 with COVID-19, enrolled during active disease.

The sample holds a few counts of this clone. Other nucleotide sequences in the sample specify the same CDR3. The V call is TRBV3-1 (or the pseudogene TRBV3-2), the J call TRBJ1-4, with unresolved D. The CDR3 contains 14 residues. V lost 4 bases, J lost 8 bases, and 14 bases lay in between. Looked up from germline, CDR1 is LGHDT and CDR2 is YNNKEL (reference sequence). CDR3 residues: CASSPRGVSEKLFF. DNA for the CDR3: TGTGCCAGCAGCCCCCGTGGAGTAAGCGAAAAACTGTTTTTT.

This rearrangement joins TRBV11-2 to TRBJ1-2; tentative D call: TRBD1 (6 bases). Between the trimmed V and J ends, which lost 4 bases and 2 bases, there was a span of 8 bases. CDR3 length: 13 residues. Per germline, CDR1 SGHAT and CDR2 FQNNGV. The CDR3 coding sequence is TGTGCCAGCAGCTACAGGGTCAACTATGGCTACACCTTC. It translates to CASSYRVNYGYTF.

The chain uses TRBV5-1 and TRBJ1-2; D is uncertain. The V end lost 4 bases, the J end lost 10 bases, and 14 bases lay between the germline ends. Germline assignment: CDR1 SGHRS and CDR2 YFSETQ. The CDR3 is made up of 12 amino acids. The CDR3 loop reads CASSLGGDSYTF. Here the CDR3 DNA reads TGCGCCAGCAGCCTTGGCGGGGATTCCTACACCTTC.

This clone was seen a handful of times. The chain employs TRBV28 and TRBJ1-2, with D uncertain. Germline V gene data show CDR1 as MDHEN and CDR2 as SYDVKM. The CDR3 runs to 14 residues. V lost 5 bases to trimming and J lost 2 bases, with 12 bases between them. Here the CDR3 reads CASSTIRENYGYTF. CDR3 bases: TGTGCCAGCAGTACCATCCGAGAGAACTATGGCTACACCTTC.

This clone was found a few times. The chain employs TRBV19 and TRBJ1-5, with D unresolved. The length of the CDR3 is 14 residues. CDR1 LNHDA and CDR2 SQIVND come from the germline V gene (reference sequence). The V gene lost 3 bases and the J gene lost 2 bases, with 8 bases spanning the gap. The CDR3 region is CASSILGGNQPQHF. Here the CDR3 DNA reads TGTGCCAGTAGTATCCTCGGGGGCAATCAGCCCCAGCATTTT.

The rearrangement uses TRBV10-3 and TRBJ1-1; D gene uncertain. The germline V gene encodes CDR1 ENHRY and CDR2 SYGVKD. The CDR3 runs to 13 residues. The germline V and J ends were trimmed by 4 bases and 6 bases, with 12 bases remaining between them. CDR3 protein: CAISVGAQAEAFF. The CDR3 region has the DNA TGTGCCATCAGTGTGGGAGCCCAGGCTGAAGCTTTCTTT.

This clone has a single count. The chain carries TRBV9 and TRBJ2-2; 9 bases map to TRBD2. Germline loops: CDR1 SGDLS, CDR2 YYNGEE. V dropped 0 bases and J dropped 1; count of bases not matched to a gene: 1. The CDR3 covers 16 residues. DNA for the CDR3: TGTGCCAGCAGCGTAGTTAGCGGGAGGAACACCGGGGAGCTGTTTTTT. As protein: CASSVVSGRNTGELFF.

This rearrangement joins TRBV25-1 to TRBJ1-1, with 7 bases matching TRBD1. This CDR3 is built from 15 residues. V dropped 4 bases and J dropped 2; count of bases not matched to a gene: 7. The germline CDR1 and CDR2 sequences are MGHDK and SYGVNS. CDR3 bases: TGTGCCAGCAGTGCGAGCTACAGGGGAAACACTGAAGCTTTCTTT. Translated, it gives CASSASYRGNTEAFF.

This clone was detected only a few times. V usage is TRBV6-4 and J usage is TRBJ2-6; a weak D match, TRBD1 (5 bases). This CDR3 region has 16 residues. Germline V CDR1 and CDR2: MRHNA, SNTAGT. V shed 2 bases and J shed 3 bases, with 11 bases lying between them. This CDR3 is CASSDRADSGANVLTF. CDR3 sequence (DNA): TGTGCCAGCAGTGACAGGGCTGACAGTGGGGCCAACGTCCTGACTTTC.

This clone was seen just once. This chain connects TRBV10-3 to TRBJ2-7, with TRBD2 identical over 9 bases. CDR3 size: 14 residues. The junction had 8 bases not matched to a gene; V was cut back by 6 bases and J by 5 bases. The V gene's germline CDR1 is ENHRY and CDR2 SYGVKD. The CDR3 loop reads CAIRTGTSLDEQYF. CDR3 in DNA: TGTGCCATCAGAACCGGGACTAGCTTGGACGAGCAGTACTTC.

The V gene is TRBV18, the J gene TRBJ1-5; 7 positions agree with TRBD1. Trimming took 5 bases from V and 7 from J; bases not matched to a gene: 8. The CDR3 sequence is 14 residues long. Per the germline V gene, CDR1 is KGHSH and CDR2 is LQKENI. The CDR3 nucleotides are TGTGCCAGCTCATCTACAGGGGAACGACAGCCCCAGCATTTT. Amino acids: CASSSTGERQPQHF.